This T cell receptor beta chain was sequenced for a study of cytomegalovirus exposure and HLA in healthy donors. Study-level findings and limits: A later analysis found TCR association rates differed by HLA locus, highest for DRB1 and lowest for HLA-C.

PCR involved 60 Vbeta and 13 Jbeta primers. Using immunoSEQ multiplex PCR, the repertoire was profiled, and TCRdb retains in-frame clones only, with some absent. The repertoire holds over 100,000 clones, with over 60% as singletons. For this clone: Its antigen is not known.

CDR1 and CDR2 (germline): MDHEN, SYDVKM. The V end was cut by 5 bases, the J end by 3 bases, with 13 bases between. This CDR3 comprises 14 residues. The sequence was collected from a female donor in good health and CMV-seronegative. What was sequenced was PBMCs. The rearrangement joins TRBV28 to TRBJ1-2, with a tentative D call TRBD1 (6 bases). The CDR3 DNA follows: TGTGCCAGCAGTAACCAGGGGCGGTACTATGGCTACACCTTC. Translation: CASSNQGRYYGYTF.